This TCR beta chain was observed in a study of T cells in Graves' hyperthyroidism and ophthalmopathy. This clonotype was recorded many times. Its specificity is unknown. Findings of the study overall: Ophthalmopathy, as predicted by the model, came a median 6.5 months after the prediction.

The study enrolled patients aged 18 to 65 with newly diagnosed hyperthyroidism of under 2 months' duration. The PBMCs had their origin in 10 ml of fresh peripheral blood. RNA transcripts served as the template for amplifying TCR beta CDR3 regions. TCR CDR3 underwent first-round RT-PCR with the HTBI primer set. MiXCR was run by TCRdb on the multiplex PCR reads, yielding one entry per CDR3 protein. Of about 400,000 distinct CDR3 sequences listed, around 15% are singletons. Germline CDR1 DFQATT, CDR2 SNEGSKA (reference sequence). The CDR3 has 14 residues. V was trimmed by 0 bases and J by 4 bases, leaving 12 bases between them.

The specimen was blood. The TCR sequence derives from a young woman with Graves' hyperthyroidism. V and J are TRBV20-1 and TRBJ1-1, with D maybe TRBD1 (6 bases). The CDR3 here is CSARDGGLSTEAFF. CDR3 DNA: TGCAGTGCTAGAGACGGGGGCTTAAGCACTGAAGCTTTCTTT.